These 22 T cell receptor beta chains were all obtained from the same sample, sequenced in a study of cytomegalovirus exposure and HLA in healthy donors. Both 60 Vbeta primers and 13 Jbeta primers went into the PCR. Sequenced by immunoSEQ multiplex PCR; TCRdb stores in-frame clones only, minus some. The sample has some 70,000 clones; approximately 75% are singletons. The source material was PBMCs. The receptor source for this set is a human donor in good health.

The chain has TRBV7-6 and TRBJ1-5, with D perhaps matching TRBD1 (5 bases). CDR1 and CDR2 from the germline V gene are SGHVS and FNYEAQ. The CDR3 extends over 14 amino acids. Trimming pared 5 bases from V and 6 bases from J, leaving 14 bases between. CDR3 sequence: CASSRPGGGQPQHF. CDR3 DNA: TGTGCCAGCAGCCGACCGGGGGGAGGTCAGCCCCAGCATTTT.

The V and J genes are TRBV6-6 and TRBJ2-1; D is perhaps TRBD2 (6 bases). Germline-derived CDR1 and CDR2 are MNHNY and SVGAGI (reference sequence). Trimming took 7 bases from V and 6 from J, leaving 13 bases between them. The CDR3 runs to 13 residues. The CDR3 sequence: CASTHGGVNEQFF. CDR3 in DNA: TGTGCCAGCACACACGGGGGAGTCAATGAGCAGTTCTTC.

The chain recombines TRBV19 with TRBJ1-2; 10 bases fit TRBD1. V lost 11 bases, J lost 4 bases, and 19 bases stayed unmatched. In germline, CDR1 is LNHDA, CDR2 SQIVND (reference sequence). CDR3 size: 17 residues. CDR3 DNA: TGTGCCTCCTATTACCAGGACAGGGGGATCTCCCGCTATGGCTACACCTTC. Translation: CASYYQDRGISRYGYTF.

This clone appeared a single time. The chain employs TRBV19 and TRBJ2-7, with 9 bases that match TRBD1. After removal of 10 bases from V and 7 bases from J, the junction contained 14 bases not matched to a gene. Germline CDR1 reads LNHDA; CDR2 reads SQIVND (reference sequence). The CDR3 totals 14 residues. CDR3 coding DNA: TGTGCCACCAGCTTGCGGACAGGGGCACAAGAGCAGTACTTC. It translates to CATSLRTGAQEQYF.

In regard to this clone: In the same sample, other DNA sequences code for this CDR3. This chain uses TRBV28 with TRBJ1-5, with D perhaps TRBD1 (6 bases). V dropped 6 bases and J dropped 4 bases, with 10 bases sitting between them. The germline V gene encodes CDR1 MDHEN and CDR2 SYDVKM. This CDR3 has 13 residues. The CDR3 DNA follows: TGTGCCAGCAGCCCCGACAGGAATCAGCCCCAGCATTTT. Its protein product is CASSPDRNQPQHF.

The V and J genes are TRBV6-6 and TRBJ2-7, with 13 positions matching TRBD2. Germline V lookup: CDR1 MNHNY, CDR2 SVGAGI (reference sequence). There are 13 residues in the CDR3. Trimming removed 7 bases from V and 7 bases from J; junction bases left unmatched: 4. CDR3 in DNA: TGTGCCAGCAAGGGACTAGCGGGGCAAGAGCAGTACTTC. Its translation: CASKGLAGQEQYF.

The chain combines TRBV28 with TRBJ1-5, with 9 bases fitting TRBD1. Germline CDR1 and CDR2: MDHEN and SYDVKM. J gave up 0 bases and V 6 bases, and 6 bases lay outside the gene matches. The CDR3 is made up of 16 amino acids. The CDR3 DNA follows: TGTGCCAGCAGGACAGGGGGAGGCTATAGCAATCAGCCCCAGCATTTT. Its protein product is CASRTGGGYSNQPQHF.

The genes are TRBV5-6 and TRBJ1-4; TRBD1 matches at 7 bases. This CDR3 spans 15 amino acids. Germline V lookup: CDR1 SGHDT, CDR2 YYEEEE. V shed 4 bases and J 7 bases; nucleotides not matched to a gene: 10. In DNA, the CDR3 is TGTGCCAGCAGCCGCGAGGGGGCGCGGGTTGAAAAACTGTTTTTT. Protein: CASSREGARVEKLFF.

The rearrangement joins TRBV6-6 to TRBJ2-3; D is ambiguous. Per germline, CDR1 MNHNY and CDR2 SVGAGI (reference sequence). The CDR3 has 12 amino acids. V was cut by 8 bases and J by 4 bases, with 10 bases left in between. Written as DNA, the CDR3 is TGTGCCAGCGAGTCGGCGGCAGATACGCAGTATTTT. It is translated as CASESAADTQYF.

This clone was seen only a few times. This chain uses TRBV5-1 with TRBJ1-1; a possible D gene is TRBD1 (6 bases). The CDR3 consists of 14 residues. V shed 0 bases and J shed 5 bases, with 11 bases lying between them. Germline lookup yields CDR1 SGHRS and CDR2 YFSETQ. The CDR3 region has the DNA TGCGCCAGCAGCTTGGGACAGGCTCAAACTGAAGCTTTCTTT. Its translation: CASSLGQAQTEAFF.

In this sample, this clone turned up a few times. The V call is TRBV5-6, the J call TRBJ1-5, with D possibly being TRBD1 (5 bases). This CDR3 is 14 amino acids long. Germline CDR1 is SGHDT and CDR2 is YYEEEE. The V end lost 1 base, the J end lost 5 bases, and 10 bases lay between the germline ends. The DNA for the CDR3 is TGTGCCAGCAGCTTGACAGGAATCGATCAGCCCCAGCATTTT. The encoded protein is CASSLTGIDQPQHF. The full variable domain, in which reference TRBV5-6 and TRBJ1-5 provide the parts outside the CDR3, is DAGVTQSPTHLIKTRGQQVTLRCSPKSGHDTVSWYQQALGQGPQFIFQYYEEEERQRGNFPDRFSGHQFPNYSSELNVNALLLGDSALYLCASSLTGIDQPQHFGDGTRLSIL.

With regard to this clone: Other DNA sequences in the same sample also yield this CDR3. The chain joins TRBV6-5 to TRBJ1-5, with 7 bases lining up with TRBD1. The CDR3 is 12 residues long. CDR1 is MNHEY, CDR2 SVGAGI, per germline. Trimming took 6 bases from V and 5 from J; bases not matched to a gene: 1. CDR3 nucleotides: TGTGCCAGCAGAGGGGGCGATCAGCCCCAGCATTTT. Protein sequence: CASRGGDQPQHF.

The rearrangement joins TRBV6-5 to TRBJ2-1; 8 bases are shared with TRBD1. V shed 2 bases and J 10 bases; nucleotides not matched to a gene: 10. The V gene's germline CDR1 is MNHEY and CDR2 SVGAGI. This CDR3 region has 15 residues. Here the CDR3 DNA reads TGTGCCAGCAGTTACGGGCCAGGGGGCGCGTACGAGCAGTTCTTC. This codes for CASSYGPGGAYEQFF.

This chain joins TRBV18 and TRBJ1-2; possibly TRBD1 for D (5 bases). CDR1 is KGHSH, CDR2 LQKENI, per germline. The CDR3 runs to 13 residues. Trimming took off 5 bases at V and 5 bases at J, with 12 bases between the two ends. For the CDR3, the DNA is TGTGCCAGCTCAGGCGGGACGGCATATGGCTACACCTTC. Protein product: CASSGGTAYGYTF. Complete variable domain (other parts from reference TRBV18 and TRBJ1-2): NAGVMQNPRHLVRRRGQEARLRCSPMKGHSHVYWYRQLPEEGLKFMVYLQKENIIDESGMPKERFSAEFPKEGPSILRIQQVVRGDSAAYFCASSGGTAYGYTFGSGTRLTVV.

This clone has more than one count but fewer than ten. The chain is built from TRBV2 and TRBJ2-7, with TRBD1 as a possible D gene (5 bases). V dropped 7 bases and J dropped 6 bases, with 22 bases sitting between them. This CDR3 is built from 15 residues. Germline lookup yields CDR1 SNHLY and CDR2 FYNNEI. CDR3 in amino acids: CASNSGQGFELEQYF. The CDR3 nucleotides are TGTGCCAGCAACTCCGGGCAGGGATTCGAGCTCGAGCAGTACTTC.

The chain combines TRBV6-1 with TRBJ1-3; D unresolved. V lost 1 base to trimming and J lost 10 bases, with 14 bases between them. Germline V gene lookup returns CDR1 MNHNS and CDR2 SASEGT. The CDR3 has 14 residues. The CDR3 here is CASSEVFGERTIYF. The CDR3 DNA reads TGTGCCAGCAGTGAAGTGTTCGGGGAAAGGACCATATATTTT.

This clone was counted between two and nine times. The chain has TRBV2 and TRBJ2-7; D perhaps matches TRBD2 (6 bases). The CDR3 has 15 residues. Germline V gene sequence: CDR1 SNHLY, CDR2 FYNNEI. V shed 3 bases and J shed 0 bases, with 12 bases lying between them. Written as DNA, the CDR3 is TGTGCCAGCAGTGACCCGGGGGATCCCTCCTACGAGCAGTACTTC. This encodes CASSDPGDPSYEQYF.

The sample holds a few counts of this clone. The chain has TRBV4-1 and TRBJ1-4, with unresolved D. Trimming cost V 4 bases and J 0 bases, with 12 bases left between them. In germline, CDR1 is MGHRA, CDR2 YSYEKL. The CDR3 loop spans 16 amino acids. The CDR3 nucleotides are TGCGCCAGCAGCCTACAGTGGACTCCAACTAATGAAAAACTGTTTTTT. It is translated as CASSLQWTPTNEKLFF.

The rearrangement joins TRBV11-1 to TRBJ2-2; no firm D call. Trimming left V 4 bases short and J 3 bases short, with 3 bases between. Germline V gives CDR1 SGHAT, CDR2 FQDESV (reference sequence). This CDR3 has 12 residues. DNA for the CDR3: TGTGCCAGCAGCTCTTACACCGGGGAGCTGTTTTTT. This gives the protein CASSSYTGELFF.

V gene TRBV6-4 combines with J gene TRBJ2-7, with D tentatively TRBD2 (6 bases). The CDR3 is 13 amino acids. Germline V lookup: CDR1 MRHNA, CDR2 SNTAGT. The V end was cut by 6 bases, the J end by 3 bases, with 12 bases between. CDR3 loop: CASRADYYYEQYF. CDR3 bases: TGTGCCAGCAGGGCGGACTATTACTACGAGCAGTACTTC.

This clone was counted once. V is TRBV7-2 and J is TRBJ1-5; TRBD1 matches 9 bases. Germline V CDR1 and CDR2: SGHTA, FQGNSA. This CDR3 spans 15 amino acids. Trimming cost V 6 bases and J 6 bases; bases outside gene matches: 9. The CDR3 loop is CASSPRTGEGQPQHF. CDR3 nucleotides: TGTGCCAGCAGTCCAAGGACAGGGGAGGGTCAGCCCCAGCATTTT.

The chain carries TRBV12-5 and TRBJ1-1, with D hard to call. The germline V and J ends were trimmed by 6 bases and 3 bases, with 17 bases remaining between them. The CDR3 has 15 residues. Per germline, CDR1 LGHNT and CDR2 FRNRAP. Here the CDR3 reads CASGPLNSLHTEAFF. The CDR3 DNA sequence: TGTGCTAGTGGCCCTCTCAACAGCCTACACACTGAAGCTTTCTTT.